This entry lists 25 T cell receptor beta chains sequenced from one sample in a study of T cell responses to AZD1222 COVID-19 vaccine (dated by TCRdb to 2020 to 2022). Library preparation used the immunoSEQ multiplex PCR assay. The table comes from immuneACCESS by way of TCRdb, which keeps in-frame sequences with V and J called. Part of the clones is missing from these tables; in studies checked, under half for an unresolved V gene and the rest for unknown reasons. A total of 180,000 or so clones appear in this sample, 94% of them only once. The top ten hold approximately 0.64% of the sample. The sample's time point, from its label and the paper: baseline before first vaccination. The specimen was peripheral blood, collected on day 0 of AZD1222 vaccination. Source of these receptors: an adult in good health.

The chain recombines TRBV7-8 with TRBJ2-3, with D possibly TRBD2 on 5 matching bases. Germline-derived CDR1 and CDR2 are SGHVS and FQNEAQ. This CDR3 has 16 amino acids. Between the trimmed V and J ends, which lost 1 base and 4 bases, there was a span of 15 bases. CDR3 sequence reads: CASSLGVGGESDTQYF. CDR3 sequence (DNA): TGTGCCAGCAGCTTAGGAGTTGGAGGAGAATCAGATACGCAGTATTTT.

The count of this clone is one. This rearrangement joins TRBV3-1 (or the pseudogene TRBV3-2) to TRBJ1-1; no clear D. Trimming left V 4 bases short and J 1 base short, with 10 bases between. CDR1 is LGHDT and CDR2 is YNNKEL in the germline V gene (reference sequence). This CDR3 contains 14 residues. CDR3 in amino acids: CASSLSGANTEAFF. CDR3 DNA: TGTGCCAGCAGCCTCTCAGGCGCGAACACTGAAGCTTTCTTT.

The chain couples TRBV15 to TRBJ2-3; D is unclear. V dropped 3 bases and J dropped 6 bases, with 16 bases sitting between them. The germline gives CDR1 LNHNV, CDR2 YYDKDF (reference sequence). The CDR3 is 15 residues long. In DNA form, the CDR3 reads TGTGCCACCAGCAGTGGTGCAAGTCCAACTGATACGCAGTATTTT. Its translation is CATSSGASPTDTQYF. Full variable domain (rest looked up from reference TRBV15 and TRBJ2-3): DAMVIQNPRYQVTQFGKPVTLSCSQTLNHNVMYWYQQKSSQAPKLLFHYYDKDFNNEADTPDNFQSRRPNTSFCFLDIRSPGLGDTAMYLCATSSGASPTDTQYFGPGTRLTVL.

The chain carries TRBV30 and TRBJ2-5; D perhaps matches TRBD2 (5 bases). Trimming removed 2 bases from V and 4 bases from J, with 14 bases in between. The length of the CDR3 is 14 residues. The germline CDR1 and CDR2 sequences are GTSNPN and SVGIG (reference sequence). This chain's CDR3 is CAWSPGLSVETQYF. DNA of the CDR3: TGTGCCTGGAGTCCTGGACTGTCGGTAGAGACCCAGTACTTC.

The chain uses TRBV4-1 and TRBJ2-3; D gene unclear. V shed 0 bases and J shed 8 bases, with 21 bases lying between them. This CDR3 has 17 amino acids. Germline values: CDR1 MGHRA, CDR2 YSYEKL. The CDR3 here is CASSQETWAGKGFTQYF. CDR3 DNA: TGCGCCAGCAGCCAAGAGACTTGGGCAGGAAAAGGTTTTACGCAGTATTTT.

The V and J genes are TRBV10-3 and TRBJ2-1; no definite D call. CDR1 is ENHRY, CDR2 SYGVKD, per germline. This CDR3 is 15 amino acids long. V was cut by 4 bases and J by 9 bases, with 19 bases left in between. This CDR3 reads CAISGPEPQMGEQFF. CDR3 coding DNA: TGTGCCATCAGTGGCCCCGAACCCCAAATGGGTGAGCAGTTCTTC.

This rearrangement joins TRBV7-9 to TRBJ2-2; 12 bases line up with TRBD2. Germline assignment: CDR1 SEHNR and CDR2 FQNEAQ (reference sequence). CDR3 length: 19 residues. With 5 bases clipped from V and 6 bases from J, the junction kept 16 bases outside the gene matches. CDR3 residues: CASSPHRGLAGGSAGELFF. The CDR3 nucleotides read TGTGCCAGCAGCCCCCATCGTGGGCTAGCGGGAGGGTCCGCCGGGGAGCTGTTTTTT.

This chain links TRBV30 with TRBJ1-3; D is ambiguous. The CDR3 sequence is 14 residues long. V lost 0 bases and J lost 0, with 6 bases in between. Germline CDR1 GTSNPN, CDR2 SVGIG (reference sequence). The CDR3 region is CAWSVRNSGNTIYF. In DNA form, the CDR3 reads TGTGCCTGGAGTGTCCGTAACTCTGGAAACACCATATATTTT. Variable domain in full (rest from reference TRBV30 and TRBJ1-3): SQTIHQWPATLVQPVGSPLSLECTVEGTSNPNLYWYRQAAGRGLQLLFYSVGIGQISSEVPQNLSASRPQDRQFILSSKKLLLSDSGFYLCAWSVRNSGNTIYFGEGSWLTVV.

This chain uses TRBV3-1 (or the pseudogene TRBV3-2) with TRBJ2-7, with TRBD2 matching 7 bases. This CDR3 is 13 amino acids long. From germline, CDR1 is LGHDT and CDR2 YNNKEL (reference sequence). Trimming removed 4 bases from V and 0 bases from J; junction bases left unmatched: 0. CDR3 region: CASSPSGSYEQYF. The DNA for the CDR3 is TGTGCCAGCAGCCCTAGCGGCTCCTACGAGCAGTACTTC.

This chain joins TRBV12-5 and TRBJ2-1; 7 bases match TRBD2. Germline assignment: CDR1 LGHNT and CDR2 FRNRAP. Germline trimming cut 0 bases from V and 6 bases from J; bases unmatched to any gene: 5. The CDR3 is 15 residues long. The CDR3 spells CASGLVGGPANEQFF. The CDR3 bases are TGTGCTAGTGGTTTGGTGGGAGGGCCCGCCAATGAGCAGTTCTTC.

This chain uses TRBV9 with TRBJ1-6; 7 bases are a match to TRBD1. V gave up 3 bases and J gave up 9 bases; unmatched junction bases: 3. The CDR3 contains 13 residues. CDR1 is SGDLS, CDR2 YYNGEE, per germline. The CDR3 sequence: CASSGDRVSPLHF. CDR3 in DNA: TGTGCCAGCAGCGGAGACAGGGTTTCACCCCTCCACTTT.

This clone turned up a few times. The chain joins TRBV3-1 (or the pseudogene TRBV3-2) to TRBJ1-2, with D unclear. Trimming left V 5 bases short and J 7 bases short, with 11 bases between. Germline CDR1 is LGHDT and CDR2 is YNNKEL (reference sequence). This CDR3 region has 12 residues. The CDR3 region has the DNA TGTGCCAGCAGCATAGACACGGCTGGCTACACCTTC. It specifies CASSIDTAGYTF.

This clone was observed once. The V gene is TRBV12-3 or TRBV12-4, the J gene TRBJ2-7; D unclear. The V gene lost 7 bases and the J gene lost 0 bases, with 4 bases spanning the gap. The CDR3 consists of 11 residues. The CDR3 sequence is CASTSSYEQYF. The CDR3, as DNA: TGTGCCAGCACCTCCTCCTACGAGCAGTACTTC.

Here the CDR3 reads CASSAGTGVVETQYF. The CDR3 DNA is TGTGCCAGTAGTGCCGGGACAGGGGTGGTAGAGACCCAGTACTTC. J is TRBJ2-5 and V is TRBV19; 10 bases fit TRBD1. This CDR3 is built from 15 residues. V lost 5 bases to trimming and J lost 4 bases; unmatched junction nucleotides: 7. Germline assignment: CDR1 LNHDA and CDR2 SQIVND (reference sequence).

The V gene is TRBV18, the J gene TRBJ2-3; 7 nucleotides line up with TRBD2. Germline V gives CDR1 KGHSH, CDR2 LQKENI. Trimming cost V 0 bases and J 0 bases; bases outside gene matches: 6. The CDR3 spans 17 residues. The CDR3 nucleotides read TGTGCCAGCTCACCACCGGCTAGCGGTACTAGCACAGATACGCAGTATTTT. This translates into CASSPPASGTSTDTQYF.

This chain uses TRBV29-1 with TRBJ1-2, with TRBD1 matching 9 bases. CDR1 is SQVTM, CDR2 ANQGSEA, per germline. Germline trimming cut 6 bases from V and 6 bases from J; bases unmatched to any gene: 5. This CDR3 is 12 amino acids long. As DNA, the CDR3 is TGCAGCGTAGGAGACAGGGGGAATGGCTACACCTTC. This encodes CSVGDRGNGYTF.

This clone was picked up one time. The rearrangement uses TRBV6-5 and TRBJ2-7; a possible D gene is TRBD1 (6 bases). CDR3 length: 13 residues. Germline-derived CDR1 and CDR2 are MNHEY and SVGAGI. The V gene lost 9 bases and the J gene lost 1 base, with 13 bases spanning the gap. Here the CDR3 reads CASRDNLSYEQYF. In nucleotides, the CDR3 is TGTGCCAGTAGGGACAACCTTTCCTACGAGCAGTACTTC.

The rearrangement uses TRBV20-1 and TRBJ1-2; no clear D. The germline V and J ends were trimmed by 6 bases and 8 bases, with 13 bases remaining between them. CDR1 is DFQATT, CDR2 SNEGSKA, per germline (reference sequence). The length of the CDR3 is 11 residues. In nucleotides, the CDR3 is TGCAGTGCCAGGCGAGGGCAAGGCTACACCTTC. Amino acid sequence: CSARRGQGYTF.

V gene TRBV2 combines with J gene TRBJ2-7, with 14 bases fitting TRBD2. Unmatched junction bases numbered 7, after V lost 5 bases and J lost 7 bases. CDR1 SNHLY and CDR2 FYNNEI come from the germline V gene. The CDR3 is 15 amino acids. CDR3 DNA: TGTGCCAGCAGTCCGAGACTAGCGGGAGGGCGTGAGCAGTACTTC. It codes for CASSPRLAGGREQYF.

V and J are TRBV7-9 and TRBJ1-2; 8 positions agree with TRBD1. From germline, CDR1 is SEHNR and CDR2 FQNEAQ (reference sequence). The CDR3 is 15 residues long. V was clipped by 4 bases and J by 8 bases; unmatched bases: 12. The CDR3 loop reads CASSYGDRRFYGYTF. The CDR3 DNA follows: TGTGCCAGCAGCTATGGGGACAGGCGTTTCTACGGCTACACCTTC.

V gene TRBV5-1 combines with J gene TRBJ2-5; D remains unclear. V was clipped by 3 bases and J by 2 bases, with 5 bases between them. This CDR3 is 12 amino acids long. Per the germline V gene, CDR1 is SGHRS and CDR2 is YFSETQ. The CDR3: CASSSQQETQYF. The CDR3 DNA reads TGCGCCAGCAGCTCCCAGCAAGAGACCCAGTACTTC.

The chain uses TRBV4-1 and TRBJ2-7, with D uncertain. Germline V CDR1 and CDR2: MGHRA, YSYEKL. The CDR3 is made up of 13 amino acids. With 1 base removed from V and 3 bases from J, the gap between germline ends came to 7 bases. CDR3 protein: CASSQVGSYEQYF. The CDR3 DNA follows: TGCGCCAGCAGCCAAGTTGGCAGCTACGAGCAGTACTTC.

V is TRBV7-9 and J is TRBJ1-2, with 7 bases identical to TRBD1. The CDR3 has 13 residues. The germline CDR1 and CDR2 sequences are SEHNR and FQNEAQ (reference sequence). Unmatched junction bases numbered 7, after V lost 5 bases and J lost 7 bases. As DNA, the CDR3 is TGTGCCAGCAGCCGGGAGACAGGGAGTGGCTACACCTTC. It encodes CASSRETGSGYTF.

The rearrangement joins TRBV15 to TRBJ2-7; D is uncertain. V was clipped by 5 bases and J by 7 bases, with 18 bases between them. CDR1 is LNHNV and CDR2 is YYDKDF in the germline V gene (reference sequence). The CDR3 is made up of 14 amino acids. CDR3 region: CATSGQKGLGEQYF. Here the CDR3 DNA reads TGTGCCACCAGCGGTCAGAAGGGCCTAGGGGAGCAGTACTTC.

The chain employs TRBV27 and TRBJ1-6; D gene ambiguous. The CDR3 totals 16 residues. With 0 bases removed from V and 10 bases from J, the gap between germline ends came to 16 bases. CDR1 is MNHEY, CDR2 SMNVEV, per germline (reference sequence). The CDR3 sequence is CASSLSVNILYSPLHF. The CDR3 DNA reads TGTGCCAGCAGTTTATCGGTTAACATTCTGTACTCACCCCTCCACTTT.